This T cell receptor beta chain was recorded in a study of neurological immune-mediated disorders. General study findings and limits: None of the CDR3 amino acid sequences found in expanded clones was shared across subjects. This suggests that the TCR-beta repertoires were private in all groups. HTLV-1-associated myelopathy led in TCR clonal expansion, while multiple sclerosis ranked lowest, below healthy controls.

The cDNA was produced through 5'RACE with 10-nucleotide random UMIs. Every sequencing run drew on 15-18 subjects and yielded over 180 million TCR-beta sequences. MiXCR, run by TCRdb on the 5' RACE reads, gives a single entry per CDR3 protein. Here the sample spans 65,000 to 70,000 distinct CDR3 sequences, around 4% being singletons. This clonotype was recorded at least ten times. Its antigen is unidentified. The CDR3 covers 14 residues. Germline V gene lookup returns CDR1 MNHEY and CDR2 SVGAGI. V shed 0 bases and J shed 2 bases, with 7 bases lying between them. Sample: PBMCs. This chain connects TRBV6-5 to TRBJ1-2; D is ambiguous. The TCR comes from a middle-aged man with multiple sclerosis. The CDR3: CASSYSQFNYGYTF. The CDR3 DNA is TGTGCCAGCAGTTACTCGCAGTTCAACTATGGCTACACCTTC.